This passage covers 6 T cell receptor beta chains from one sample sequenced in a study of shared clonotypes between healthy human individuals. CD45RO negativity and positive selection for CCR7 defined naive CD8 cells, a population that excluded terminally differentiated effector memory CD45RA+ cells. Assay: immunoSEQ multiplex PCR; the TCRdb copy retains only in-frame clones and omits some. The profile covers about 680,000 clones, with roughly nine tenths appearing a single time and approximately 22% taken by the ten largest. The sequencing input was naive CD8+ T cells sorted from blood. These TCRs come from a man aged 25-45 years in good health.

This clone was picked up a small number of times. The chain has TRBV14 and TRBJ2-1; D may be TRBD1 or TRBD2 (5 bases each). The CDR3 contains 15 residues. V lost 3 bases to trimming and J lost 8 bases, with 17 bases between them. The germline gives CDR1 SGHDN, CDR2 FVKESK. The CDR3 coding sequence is TGTGCCAGCAGCCACCTCGGGACCGACCTAGATGAGCAGTTCTTC. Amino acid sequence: CASSHLGTDLDEQFF.

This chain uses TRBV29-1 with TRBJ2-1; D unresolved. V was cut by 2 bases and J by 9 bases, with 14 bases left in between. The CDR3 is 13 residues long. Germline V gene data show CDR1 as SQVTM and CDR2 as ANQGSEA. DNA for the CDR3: TGCAGCGTTGAAAACAAGCTCAAGGGTGAGCAGTTCTTC. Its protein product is CSVENKLKGEQFF.

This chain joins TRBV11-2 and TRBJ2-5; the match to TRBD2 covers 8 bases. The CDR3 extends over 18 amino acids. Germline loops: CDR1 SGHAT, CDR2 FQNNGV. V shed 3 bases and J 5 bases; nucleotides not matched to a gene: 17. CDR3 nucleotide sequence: TGTGCCAGCAGCTTCCGACCCTCTGGCGGGAGGCTAGCGGAGACCCAGTACTTC. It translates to CASSFRPSGGRLAETQYF.

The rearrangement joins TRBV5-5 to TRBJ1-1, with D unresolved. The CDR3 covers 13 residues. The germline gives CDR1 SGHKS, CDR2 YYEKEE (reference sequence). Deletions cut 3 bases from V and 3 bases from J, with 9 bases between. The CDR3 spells CASSYPLDTEAFF. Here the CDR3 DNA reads TGTGCCAGCAGCTACCCCCTCGACACTGAAGCTTTCTTT.

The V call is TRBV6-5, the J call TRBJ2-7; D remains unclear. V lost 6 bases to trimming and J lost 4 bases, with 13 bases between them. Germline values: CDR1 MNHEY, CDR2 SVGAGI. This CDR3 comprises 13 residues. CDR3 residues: CASSPRWVYEQYF. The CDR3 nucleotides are TGTGCCAGCAGCCCTAGGTGGGTTTACGAGCAGTACTTC.

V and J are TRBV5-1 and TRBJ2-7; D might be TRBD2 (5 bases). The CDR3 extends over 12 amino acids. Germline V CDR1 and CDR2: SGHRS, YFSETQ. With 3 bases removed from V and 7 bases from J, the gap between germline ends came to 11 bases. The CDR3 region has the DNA TGCGCCAGCAGCTCGGACCGGGATGAGCAGTACTTC. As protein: CASSSDRDEQYF. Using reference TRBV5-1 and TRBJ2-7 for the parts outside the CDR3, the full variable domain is KAGVTQTPRYLIKTRGQQVTLSCSPISGHRSVSWYQQTPGQGLQFLFEYFSETQRNKGNFPGRFSGRQFSNSRSEMNVSTLELGDSALYLCASSSDRDEQYFGPGTRLTVT.